This T cell receptor (beta chain) was sequenced during a study of cytomegalovirus exposure and HLA in healthy donors. In the case of this clone: The antigen is not known.

Study outcomes and limitations: Researchers reported from a later analysis that most CMV-associated TCR beta chains appeared HLA-restricted.

CDR1 and CDR2 (germline): MNHEY, SMNVEV (reference sequence). V shed 4 bases and J 7 bases; nucleotides not matched to a gene: 5. The CDR3 consists of 13 residues. Primers: 60 Vbeta forward and 13 Jbeta reverse. Some clones are missing from TCRdb's copy, which holds only in-frame ones; the method was immunoSEQ multiplex PCR. The sample has around 120,000 clones; 75% to 85% are singletons. The sample comprised PBMCs. This TCR was recovered from a man younger than 35 in good health and CMV-seronegative. V gene TRBV27 combines with J gene TRBJ2-7, with 9 bases that match TRBD1. The CDR3 DNA reads as TGTGCCAGCAGTTCCTACAGGGGGCGTGAGCAGTACGTC. Translated, it gives CASSSYRGREQYV.